This passage covers 2 T cell receptor beta chains from one sample sequenced in a study of cytomegalovirus exposure and HLA in healthy donors. The primer mix had 60 Vbeta and 13 Jbeta primers. Method: immunoSEQ multiplex PCR; TCRdb's copy keeps in-frame clones and lacks some. The top ten clones hold about 4.5% of a sample with approximately 120,000 clones, around 75% of them seen once. Sequencing was carried out using PBMCs. These TCRs come from a man aged 55 to 69 in good health and CMV-seropositive.

The chain uses TRBV28 and TRBJ2-1; TRBD1 matches 10 bases. After removal of 7 bases from V and 0 bases from J, the junction contained 9 bases not matched to a gene. The germline CDR1 and CDR2 sequences are MDHEN and SYDVKM. The CDR3 extends over 17 amino acids. The CDR3: CASTLGTGASSYNEQFF. CDR3 bases: TGTGCCAGCACCCTCGGGACAGGGGCGAGCTCCTACAATGAGCAGTTCTTC.

The V gene is TRBV6-5, the J gene TRBJ2-5; 9 bases align to TRBD1. V shed 7 bases, J shed 8 bases, and the junction held 8 bases outside the gene matches. The CDR3 covers 13 residues. The germline CDR1 and CDR2 sequences are MNHEY and SVGAGI. The CDR3 is CASTEGDRATQYF. The CDR3 bases are TGTGCCAGCACCGAGGGGGACAGGGCCACCCAGTACTTC.